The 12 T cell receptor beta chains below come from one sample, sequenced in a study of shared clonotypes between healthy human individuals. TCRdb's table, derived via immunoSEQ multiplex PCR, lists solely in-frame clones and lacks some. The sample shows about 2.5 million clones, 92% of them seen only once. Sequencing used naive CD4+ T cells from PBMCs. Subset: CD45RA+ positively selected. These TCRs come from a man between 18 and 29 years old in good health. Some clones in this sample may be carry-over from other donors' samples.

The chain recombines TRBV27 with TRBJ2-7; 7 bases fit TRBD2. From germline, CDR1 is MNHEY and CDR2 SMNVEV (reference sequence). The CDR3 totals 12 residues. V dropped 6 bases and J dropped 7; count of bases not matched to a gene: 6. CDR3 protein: CASSWWGGEQYF. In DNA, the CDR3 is TGTGCCAGCAGCTGGTGGGGGGGGGAGCAGTACTTC.

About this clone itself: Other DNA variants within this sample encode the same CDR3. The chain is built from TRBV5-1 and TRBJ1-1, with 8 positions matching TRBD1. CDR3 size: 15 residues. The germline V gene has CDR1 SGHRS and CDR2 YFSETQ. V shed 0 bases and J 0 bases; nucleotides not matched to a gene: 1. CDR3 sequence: CASSLDRGMNTEAFF. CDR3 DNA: TGCGCCAGCAGCTTGGACAGGGGGATGAACACTGAAGCTTTCTTT.

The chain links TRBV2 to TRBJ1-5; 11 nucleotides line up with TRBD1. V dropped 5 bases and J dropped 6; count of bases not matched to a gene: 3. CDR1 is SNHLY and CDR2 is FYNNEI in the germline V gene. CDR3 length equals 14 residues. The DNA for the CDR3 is TGTGCCAGCAGTCCAGGACAGGGGGCTCAGCCCCAGCATTTT. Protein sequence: CASSPGQGAQPQHF.

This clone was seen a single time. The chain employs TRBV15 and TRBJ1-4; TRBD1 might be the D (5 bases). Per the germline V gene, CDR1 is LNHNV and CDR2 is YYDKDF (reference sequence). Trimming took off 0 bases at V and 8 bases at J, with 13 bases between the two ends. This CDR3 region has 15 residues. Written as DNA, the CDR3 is TGTGCCACCAGCAGAGATCGGCAGGGATTCGAAAAACTGTTTTTT. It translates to CATSRDRQGFEKLFF.

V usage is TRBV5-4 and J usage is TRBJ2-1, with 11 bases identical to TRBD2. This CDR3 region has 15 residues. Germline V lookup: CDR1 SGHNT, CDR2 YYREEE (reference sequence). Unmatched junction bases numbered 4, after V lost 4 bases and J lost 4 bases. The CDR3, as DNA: TGTGCCAGCAGCCAACTAGCGGGAGTGTACAATGAGCAGTTCTTC. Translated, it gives CASSQLAGVYNEQFF.

The DNA for the CDR3 is TGTGCCAGCAGCCCAAGGGAGCGGAAATACAATGAGCAGTTCTTC. Its protein is CASSPRERKYNEQFF. The chain combines TRBV14 with TRBJ2-1, with D possibly matching TRBD2 (5 bases). The CDR3 is 15 amino acids. CDR1 and CDR2 from the germline V gene are SGHDN and FVKESK. The V end was cut by 4 bases, the J end by 4 bases, with 14 bases between.

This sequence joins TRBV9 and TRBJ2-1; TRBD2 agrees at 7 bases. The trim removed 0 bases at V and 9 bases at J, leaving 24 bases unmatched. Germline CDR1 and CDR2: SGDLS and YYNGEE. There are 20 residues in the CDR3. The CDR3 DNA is TGTGCCAGCAGCGTAGGACCGTGGGACTACTACTCCCTACTCTTGAGTGAGCAGTTCTTC. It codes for CASSVGPWDYYSLLLSEQFF.

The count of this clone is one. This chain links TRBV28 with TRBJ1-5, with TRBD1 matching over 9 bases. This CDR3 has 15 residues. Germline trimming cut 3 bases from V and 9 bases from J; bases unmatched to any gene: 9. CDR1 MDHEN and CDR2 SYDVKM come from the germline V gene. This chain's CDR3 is CASSFGTGWELPQHF. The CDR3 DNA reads TGTGCCAGCAGTTTTGGGACAGGGTGGGAGCTGCCCCAGCATTTT.

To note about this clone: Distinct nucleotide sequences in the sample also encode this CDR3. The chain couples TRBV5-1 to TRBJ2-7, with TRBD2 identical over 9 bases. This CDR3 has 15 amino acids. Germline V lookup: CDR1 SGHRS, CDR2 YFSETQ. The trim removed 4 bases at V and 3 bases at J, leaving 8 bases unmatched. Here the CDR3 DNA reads TGCGCCAGCAGCCCCCGGGGTAGCGGGAGCTACGAGCAGTACTTC. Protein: CASSPRGSGSYEQYF.

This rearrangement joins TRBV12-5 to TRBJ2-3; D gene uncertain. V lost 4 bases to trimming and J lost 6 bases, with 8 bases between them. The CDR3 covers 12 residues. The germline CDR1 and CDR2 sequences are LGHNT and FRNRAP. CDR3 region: CASGSTIDTQYF. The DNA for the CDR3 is TGTGCTAGTGGTTCGACAATCGATACGCAGTATTTT.

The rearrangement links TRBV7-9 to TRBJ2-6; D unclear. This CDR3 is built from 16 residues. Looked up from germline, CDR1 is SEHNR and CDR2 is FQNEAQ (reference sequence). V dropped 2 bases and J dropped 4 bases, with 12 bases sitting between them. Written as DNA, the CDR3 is TGTGCCAGCAGCTTAAGATCCGAGCTGGGGGCCAACGTCCTGACTTTC. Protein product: CASSLRSELGANVLTF.

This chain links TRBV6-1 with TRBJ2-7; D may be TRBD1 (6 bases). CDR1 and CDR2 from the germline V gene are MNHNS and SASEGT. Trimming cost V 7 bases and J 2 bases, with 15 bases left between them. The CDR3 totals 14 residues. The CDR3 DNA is TGTGCCAGCATCGAACGGACAGCCCCCTACGAGCAGTACTTC. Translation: CASIERTAPYEQYF.